This T cell receptor (beta chain) derives from a study of cytomegalovirus exposure and HLA in healthy donors. Study in general: Early on, a data release was issued that held some 85 million unique TCRs from HLA-typed donors. Overall study results and limits: In a later analysis, CMV-associated beta chains were mostly HLA-associated, it appeared. Testing in vitro showed a few CMV-associated chains specific for CMV antigens.

With regard to this clone: Antigen: not known.

PCR was performed using 60 Vbeta and 13 Jbeta primers. The table came from immunoSEQ multiplex PCR; TCRdb's copy has only in-frame clones and leaves some out. The sample shows about 150,000 clones, 70% to 80% of them seen only once. This cohort consisted of healthy bone marrow donors. The CDR3 has 12 amino acids. The germline V gene encodes CDR1 SGHAT and CDR2 FQNNGV. V gave up 5 bases and J gave up 7 bases; unmatched junction bases: 4. The TCR originated in a human donor in good health. The chain links TRBV11-2 to TRBJ1-2; 7 bases align to TRBD1. Sequenced input: PBMCs. The CDR3 sequence is CASSKTGSGYTF. CDR3 DNA sequence: TGTGCCAGCAGCAAGACAGGGAGTGGCTACACCTTC.